Listed here are 26 T cell receptor beta chains from one sample, sequenced in a study of T-cell reconstitution after alpha-beta-depleted transplantation in children. The TCRbeta library incorporated unique molecular identifiers. MiXCR, run by TCRdb on the PCR reads, gives a single entry per CDR3 protein. The sample carries over 450,000 distinct CDR3 sequences, under 12% recorded once. Sequencing was performed on PBMCs, taken before TCRalphabeta/CD19-depleted stem cell transplant. The source is a child aged 2-15 years with inherited bone marrow failure, due to receive a stem cell transplant.

This clonotype was seen many times. The rearrangement joins TRBV5-1 to TRBJ2-3; 9 bases match TRBD2. V shed 8 bases, J shed 2 bases, and the junction held 6 bases outside the gene matches. Per the germline V gene, CDR1 is SGHRS and CDR2 is YFSETQ. The length of the CDR3 is 14 residues. This CDR3 reads CASRSGGTTDTQYF. Here the CDR3 DNA reads TGCGCCAGTCGGAGCGGGGGGACCACAGATACGCAGTATTTT.

This clonotype was counted many times. The chain recombines TRBV12-3 or TRBV12-4 with TRBJ2-1; D unresolved. This CDR3 has 11 amino acids. Trimming took off 5 bases at V and 4 bases at J, with 3 bases between the two ends. CDR3 sequence: CASSEYNEQFF. The CDR3 DNA reads as TGTGCCAGCAGTGAGTACAATGAGCAGTTCTTC.

This chain connects TRBV28 to TRBJ1-5, with 7 bases identical to TRBD1. The V and J ends lost 6 bases and 7 bases, in that order; junction bases with no gene match: 6. CDR3 length: 13 amino acids. The germline V gene encodes CDR1 MDHEN and CDR2 SYDVKM. The CDR3 DNA reads TGTGCCAGCAGGGTGGGGACAGTCCAGCCCCAGCATTTT. This gives the protein CASRVGTVQPQHF. Complete variable domain (other parts from reference TRBV28 and TRBJ1-5): DVKVTQSSRYLVKRTGEKVFLECVQDMDHENMFWYRQDPGLGLRLIYFSYDVKMKEKGDIPEGYSVSREKKERFSLILESASTNQTSMYLCASRVGTVQPQHFGDGTRLSIL.

This clonotype has ten or more counts. The chain carries TRBV5-1 and TRBJ2-5; 9 bases are shared with TRBD2. Germline CDR1 SGHRS, CDR2 YFSETQ. V dropped 0 bases and J dropped 1; count of bases not matched to a gene: 4. CDR3 size: 16 residues. The CDR3 DNA follows: TGCGCCAGCAGCTTGGAGGCGGGAGGGGTCCAAGAGACCCAGTACTTC. This translates into CASSLEAGGVQETQYF.

The sample holds many counts of this clonotype. This rearrangement joins TRBV3-1 to TRBJ2-1; tentative D call: TRBD2 (6 bases). This CDR3 contains 15 residues. V was clipped by 1 base and J by 10 bases, with 17 bases between them. CDR1 and CDR2 from the germline V gene are LGHDT and YNNKEL (reference sequence). The CDR3: CASSQGHFRDSEQFF. CDR3 DNA sequence: TGTGCCAGCAGCCAAGGTCACTTTCGGGACTCAGAGCAGTTCTTC.

This chain uses TRBV5-4 with TRBJ2-1, with 8 bases aligning to TRBD2. Trimming removed 5 bases from V and 8 bases from J; junction bases left unmatched: 9. CDR3 length: 14 residues. Germline CDR1 is SGHNT and CDR2 is YYREEE (reference sequence). CDR3 nucleotide sequence: TGTGCCAGCAGTCTAGGACTAGCTCACGATGAGCAGTTCTTC. Amino acid sequence: CASSLGLAHDEQFF.

There are a few counts of this clonotype. The chain has TRBV20-1 and TRBJ2-1, with D possibly matching TRBD2 (6 bases). V lost 8 bases and J lost 2, with 28 bases in between. CDR3 length: 18 residues. Per germline, CDR1 DFQATT and CDR2 SNEGSKA (reference sequence). The CDR3 loop reads CSLSGLGRREWTYNEQFF. DNA of the CDR3: TGCAGTCTTAGTGGTCTGGGACGGAGGGAGTGGACCTACAATGAGCAGTTCTTC.

This chain links TRBV29-1 with TRBJ2-5; TRBD2 agrees at 13 bases. Looked up from germline, CDR1 is SQVTM and CDR2 is ANQGSEA. The CDR3 runs 16 residues. V was clipped by 6 bases and J by 6 bases; unmatched bases: 13. The CDR3 protein is CSVGGTSGRASKTQYF. Here the CDR3 DNA reads TGCAGCGTAGGGGGAACTAGCGGGAGGGCCTCTAAGACCCAGTACTTC. Based on the CDR3 plus reference TRBV29-1 and TRBJ2-5, the full variable domain is SAVISQKPSRDICQRGTSLTIQCQVDSQVTMMFWYRQQPGQSLTLIATANQGSEATYESGFVIDKFPISRPNLTFSTLTVSNMSPEDSSIYLCSVGGTSGRASKTQYFGPGTRLLVL.

This rearrangement joins TRBV6-2 or TRBV6-3 to TRBJ2-5; 8 bases line up with TRBD2. Per the germline V gene, CDR1 is MNHEY and CDR2 is SVGEGT. With 6 bases clipped from V and 14 bases from J, the junction kept 8 bases outside the gene matches. CDR3 length equals 11 residues. This CDR3 reads CASSHGTSLYF. The CDR3 DNA sequence: TGTGCCAGCAGCCACGGGACTAGTCTTTACTTC.

This clonotype was recorded at least ten times. J is TRBJ2-3 and V is TRBV4-3, with TRBD2 matching over 8 bases. The CDR3 is 17 amino acids. Germline trimming cut 0 bases from V and 4 bases from J; bases unmatched to any gene: 9. Germline CDR1 reads LGHNA; CDR2 reads YSLEER. The CDR3: CASSQEESGGEADTQYF. CDR3 coding DNA: TGCGCCAGCAGCCAAGAAGAGTCGGGAGGGGAGGCAGATACGCAGTATTTT.

This clonotype was counted many times. The chain combines TRBV29-1 with TRBJ1-1; the D gene is possibly TRBD1 (5 bases). The V and J ends lost 8 bases and 8 bases respectively, with 18 bases between them. The CDR3 sequence is 12 residues long. Germline lookup yields CDR1 SQVTM and CDR2 ANQGSEA. CDR3 loop: CSFRGSTSEAFF. The CDR3 region has the DNA TGCAGCTTTCGGGGGTCGACGTCGGAAGCTTTCTTT. Full variable domain (missing parts from reference TRBV29-1 and TRBJ1-1): SAVISQKPSRDICQRGTSLTIQCQVDSQVTMMFWYRQQPGQSLTLIATANQGSEATYESGFVIDKFPISRPNLTFSTLTVSNMSPEDSSIYLCSFRGSTSEAFFGQGTRLTVV.

This clonotype came up many times. The chain recombines TRBV6-1 with TRBJ2-1; 8 bases are a match to TRBD1. J was trimmed by 3 bases and V by 4 bases; bases with no gene match: 8. Germline CDR1 MNHNS, CDR2 SASEGT. CDR3 length: 16 amino acids. CDR3 sequence reads: CASSGDRWTNYNEQFF. As DNA, the CDR3 is TGTGCCAGCAGTGGGGACAGGTGGACGAACTACAATGAGCAGTTCTTC.

This clonotype was detected ten times or more. V and J are TRBV10-3 and TRBJ2-3, with D maybe TRBD2 (5 bases). The germline V gene encodes CDR1 ENHRY and CDR2 SYGVKD. The CDR3 is made up of 15 amino acids. V was clipped by 0 bases and J by 5 bases, with 12 bases between them. The CDR3 sequence: CAISESWGVEDTQYF. The CDR3 DNA reads as TGTGCCATCAGTGAGTCTTGGGGAGTTGAAGATACGCAGTATTTT.

This clonotype was seen repeatedly, ten times or more. The CDR3 here is CASSPHWDGLNYGYTF. CDR3 sequence (DNA): TGTGCCAGCAGTCCCCATTGGGACGGCCTCAACTATGGCTACACCTTC. The J gene is TRBJ1-2, the V gene TRBV27; D might be TRBD1 (5 bases). Germline-derived CDR1 and CDR2 are MNHEY and SMNVEV (reference sequence). The V gene lost 5 bases and the J gene lost 2 bases, with 18 bases spanning the gap. CDR3 size: 16 residues.

This clonotype was seen repeatedly, ten times or more. The rearrangement joins TRBV4-3 to TRBJ2-1; TRBD2 agrees at 10 bases. Looked up from germline, CDR1 is LGHNA and CDR2 is YSLEER. V dropped 8 bases and J dropped 3; count of bases not matched to a gene: 4. This CDR3 contains 14 residues. CDR3 bases: TGCGCCAGCCAAAGGACTAGCGGCTACAATGAGCAGTTCTTC. Protein sequence: CASQRTSGYNEQFF.

This clonotype was seen a few times. The V call is TRBV12-3 or TRBV12-4, the J call TRBJ1-2; 10 bases are shared with TRBD1. This CDR3 spans 13 amino acids. The trim removed 5 bases at V and 10 bases at J, leaving 7 bases unmatched. CDR3 region: CASSRTGGVSYTF. The CDR3 bases are TGTGCCAGCAGTCGGACAGGGGGGGTTTCCTACACCTTC.

This clonotype was seen many times. V is TRBV29-1 and J is TRBJ2-5; TRBD1 or TRBD2 may be the D gene (6 bases each). The CDR3 runs 14 residues. V was trimmed by 6 bases and J by 5 bases, leaving 19 bases between them. Per the germline V gene, CDR1 is SQVTM and CDR2 is ANQGSEA. CDR3 region: CSVTKGGPWETQYF. The DNA of the CDR3 is TGCAGCGTCACCAAGGGGGGACCATGGGAGACCCAGTACTTC.

This chain uses TRBV5-5 with TRBJ1-5, with D possibly being TRBD1 (6 bases). Looked up from germline, CDR1 is SGHKS and CDR2 is YYEKEE (reference sequence). Trimming stripped 4 bases from V and 7 bases from J, with 15 bases between. This CDR3 is built from 14 residues. The CDR3 region is CASSDEEGVQPQHF. CDR3 nucleotide sequence: TGTGCCAGCAGCGACGAGGAGGGGGTCCAGCCCCAGCATTTT.

This clonotype appeared many times. The chain combines TRBV6-2 or TRBV6-3 with TRBJ2-1; D may be TRBD2 (6 bases). The CDR3 runs to 17 residues. Germline V gene lookup returns CDR1 MNHEY and CDR2 SVGEGT. Trimming took 3 bases from V and 3 from J, leaving 18 bases between them. CDR3 DNA sequence: TGTGCCAGCAGTTATTCCTCTAGCGTACGGGGCTACAATGAGCAGTTCTTC. Translation: CASSYSSSVRGYNEQFF.

The rearrangement joins TRBV30 to TRBJ1-4; perhaps TRBD1 as D (6 bases). The ends were cut back, 0 bases at V and 5 bases at J, with 13 bases in the middle. CDR3 length: 15 residues. Germline lookup yields CDR1 GTSNPN and CDR2 SVGIG (reference sequence). In DNA, the CDR3 is TGTGCCTGGAGTGTACTGGCAGGGGAGAATGAAAAACTGTTTTTT. Translation gives CAWSVLAGENEKLFF.

In its sample, this clonotype was seen many times. CDR3 coding DNA: TGTGCCACCAGCACTCTAGCGGGAGAGGTTGATGAGCAGTTCTTC. Translating gives CATSTLAGEVDEQFF. The rearrangement uses TRBV15 and TRBJ2-1, with 10 bases matching TRBD2. Trimming cost V 4 bases and J 8 bases; bases outside gene matches: 8. The germline V gene has CDR1 LNHNV and CDR2 YYDKDF (reference sequence). This CDR3 has 15 residues.

The V gene is TRBV4-1, the J gene TRBJ2-1; D is possibly TRBD2 (6 bases). CDR3 length equals 16 residues. Germline V gene sequence: CDR1 MGHRA, CDR2 YSYEKL. V was shortened by 0 bases and J by 2 bases, with 11 bases between the two germline ends. CDR3 nucleotide sequence: TGCGCCAGCAGCCAAGAGGAGGGAGGCGCCTACAATGAGCAGTTCTTC. It encodes CASSQEEGGAYNEQFF.

This clonotype was recorded many times. This CDR3 reads CASSTLLAGAHNEQFF. The CDR3 DNA reads as TGCGCCAGCAGCACCCTACTAGCGGGAGCCCACAATGAGCAGTTCTTC. V gene TRBV5-1 combines with J gene TRBJ2-1, with TRBD2 identical over 11 bases. The CDR3 spans 16 residues. The V and J ends lost 4 bases and 5 bases, in that order; junction bases with no gene match: 8. Per the germline V gene, CDR1 is SGHRS and CDR2 is YFSETQ.

This clonotype showed up many times. V gene TRBV29-1 combines with J gene TRBJ2-7; TRBD2 matches 10 bases. Germline V gene data show CDR1 as SQVTM and CDR2 as ANQGSEA. Losses at the gene ends were 6 bases for V and 6 bases for J; bases not matched to a gene: 5. The CDR3 extends over 12 amino acids. CDR3 nucleotides: TGCAGCGTGGGACTAGCGCCCGTCGAGCAGTACTTC. Its translation is CSVGLAPVEQYF.

This clonotype was picked up many times. This rearrangement joins TRBV4-3 to TRBJ2-1; TRBD2 is a possible D gene (5 bases). Germline CDR1 reads LGHNA; CDR2 reads YSLEER. CDR3 length: 14 residues. The germline V and J ends were trimmed by 0 bases and 10 bases, with 13 bases remaining between them. The CDR3 loop is CASSQEVRGWEQFF. The DNA of the CDR3 is TGCGCCAGCAGCCAAGAAGTACGGGGATGGGAGCAGTTCTTC.

This clonotype was observed many times. This sequence joins TRBV4-1 and TRBJ2-2; the match to TRBD2 covers 10 bases. The J segment lost 16 bases and the V segment lost 1 base, leaving 9 bases of the junction unmatched. There are 14 residues in the CDR3. The germline V gene has CDR1 MGHRA and CDR2 YSYEKL. The CDR3 nucleotides are TGCGCCAGCAGCCAAGTCGGCCTAGCGGGAGTGGAGTTTTTT. It codes for CASSQVGLAGVEFF.